This T cell receptor (beta chain) emerged from a study of cytomegalovirus exposure and HLA in healthy donors. In regard to this clone: No antigen is known for it.

Whereas donors were nominally healthy upon sampling, unrecorded immune exposures were probable. The CDR3 spans 13 residues. With V trimmed by 2 bases and J by 7 bases, 5 bases remained unmatched. Germline loops: CDR1 SGHDT, CDR2 YYEEEE. The study's findings and limits: Across HLA loci, a later analysis found differing TCR association rates, with DRB1 most and HLA-C fewest. Association of roughly 18,000 TCR beta sequences with HLA alleles was found at 0.05 false discovery rate in a later analysis.

The PCR made use of 60 Vbeta and 13 Jbeta primers. The protocol was immunoSEQ multiplex PCR, while the TCRdb copy is restricted to in-frame clones and leaves out a portion. The sample lists around 80,000 clones, 62% occurring once. The chain carries TRBV5-6 and TRBJ1-1, with TRBD1 matching over 7 bases. This TCR was recovered from a male donor in good health and CMV-seropositive. The specimen was PBMCs. CDR3 in DNA: TGTGCCAGCAGCTTCCTTTGGGACAGTGAAGCTTTCTTT. This encodes CASSFLWDSEAFF.